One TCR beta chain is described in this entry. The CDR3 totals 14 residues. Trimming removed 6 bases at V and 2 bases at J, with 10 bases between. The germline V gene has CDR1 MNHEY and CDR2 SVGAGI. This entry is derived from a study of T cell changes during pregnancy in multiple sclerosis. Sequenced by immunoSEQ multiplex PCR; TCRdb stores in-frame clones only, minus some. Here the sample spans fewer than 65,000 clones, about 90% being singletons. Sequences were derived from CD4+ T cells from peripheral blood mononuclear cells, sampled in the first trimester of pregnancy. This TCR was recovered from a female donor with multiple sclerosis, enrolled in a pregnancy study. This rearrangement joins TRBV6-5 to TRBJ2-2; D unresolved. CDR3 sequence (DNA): TGTGCCAGCAGGAGTAATTTCAACACCGGGGAGCTGTTTTTT. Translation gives CASRSNFNTGELFF.